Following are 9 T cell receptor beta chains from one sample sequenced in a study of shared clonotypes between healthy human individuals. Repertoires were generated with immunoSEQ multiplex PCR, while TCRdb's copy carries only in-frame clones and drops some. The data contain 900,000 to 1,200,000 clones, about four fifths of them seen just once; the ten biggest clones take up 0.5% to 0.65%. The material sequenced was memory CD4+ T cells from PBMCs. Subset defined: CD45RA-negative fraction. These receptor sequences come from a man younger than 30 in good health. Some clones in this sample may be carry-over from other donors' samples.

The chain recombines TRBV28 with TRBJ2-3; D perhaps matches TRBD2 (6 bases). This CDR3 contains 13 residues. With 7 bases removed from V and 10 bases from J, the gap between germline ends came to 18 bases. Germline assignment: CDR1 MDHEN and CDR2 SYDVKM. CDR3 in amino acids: CASTENGGRAQYF. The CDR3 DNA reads TGTGCCAGCACCGAAAACGGGGGTAGGGCGCAGTATTTT.

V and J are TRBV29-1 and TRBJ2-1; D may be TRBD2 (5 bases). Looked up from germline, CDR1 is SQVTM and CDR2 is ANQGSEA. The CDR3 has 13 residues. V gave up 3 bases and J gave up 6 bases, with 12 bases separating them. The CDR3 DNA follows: TGCAGCGTTGATTTAGCGCGGCGCAATGAGCAGTTCTTC. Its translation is CSVDLARRNEQFF.

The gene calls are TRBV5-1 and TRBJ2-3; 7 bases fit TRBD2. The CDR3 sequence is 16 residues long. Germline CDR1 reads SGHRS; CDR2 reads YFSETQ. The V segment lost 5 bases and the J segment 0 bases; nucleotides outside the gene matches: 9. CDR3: CASSSGRAVSTDTQYF. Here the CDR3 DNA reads TGCGCCAGCAGTTCAGGGAGGGCTGTAAGCACAGATACGCAGTATTTT.

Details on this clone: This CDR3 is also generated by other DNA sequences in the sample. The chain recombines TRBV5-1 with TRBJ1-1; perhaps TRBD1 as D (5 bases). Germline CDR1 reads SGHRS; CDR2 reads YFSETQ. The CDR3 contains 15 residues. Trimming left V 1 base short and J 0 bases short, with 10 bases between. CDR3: CASSLSQALNTEAFF. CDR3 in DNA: TGCGCCAGCAGCTTGTCACAGGCCCTGAACACTGAAGCTTTCTTT.

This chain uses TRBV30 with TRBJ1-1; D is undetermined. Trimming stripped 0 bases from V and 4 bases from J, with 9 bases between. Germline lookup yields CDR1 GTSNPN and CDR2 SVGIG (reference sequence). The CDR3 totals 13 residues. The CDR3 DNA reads TGTGCCTGGAGTGTACACAGCGGCACTGAAGCTTTCTTT. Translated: CAWSVHSGTEAFF.

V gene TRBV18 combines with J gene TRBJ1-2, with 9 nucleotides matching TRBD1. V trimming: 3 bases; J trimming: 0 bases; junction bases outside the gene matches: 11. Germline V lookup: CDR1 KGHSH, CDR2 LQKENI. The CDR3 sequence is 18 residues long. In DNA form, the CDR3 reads TGTGCCAGCTCACCGCAAATAACAGGGGGCGCCTCTAACTATGGCTACACCTTC. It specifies CASSPQITGGASNYGYTF.

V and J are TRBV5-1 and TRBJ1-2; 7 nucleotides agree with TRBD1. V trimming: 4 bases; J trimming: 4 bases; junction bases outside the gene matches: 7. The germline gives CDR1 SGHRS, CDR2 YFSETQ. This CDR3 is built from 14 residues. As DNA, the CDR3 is TGCGCCAGCAGCACTGGACAGGTGATCTATGGCTACACCTTC. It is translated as CASSTGQVIYGYTF. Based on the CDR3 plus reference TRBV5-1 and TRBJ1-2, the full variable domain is KAGVTQTPRYLIKTRGQQVTLSCSPISGHRSVSWYQQTPGQGLQFLFEYFSETQRNKGNFPGRFSGRQFSNSRSEMNVSTLELGDSALYLCASSTGQVIYGYTFGSGTRLTVV.

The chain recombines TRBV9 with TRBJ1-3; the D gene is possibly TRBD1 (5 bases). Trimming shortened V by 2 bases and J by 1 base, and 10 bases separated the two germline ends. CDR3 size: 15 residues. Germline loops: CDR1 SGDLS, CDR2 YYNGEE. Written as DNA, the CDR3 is TGTGCCAGCAGCGTGGAGGGGACTTCTGGAAACACCATATATTTT. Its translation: CASSVEGTSGNTIYF.

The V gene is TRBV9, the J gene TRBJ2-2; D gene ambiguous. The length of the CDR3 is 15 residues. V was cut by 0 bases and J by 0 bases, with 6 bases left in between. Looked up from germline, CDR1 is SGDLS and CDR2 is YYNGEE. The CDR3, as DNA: TGTGCCAGCAGCGTAGACCCTACGAACACCGGGGAGCTGTTTTTT. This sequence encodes CASSVDPTNTGELFF.